This T cell receptor beta chain derives from a study of cytomegalovirus exposure and HLA in healthy donors (dated 2017 in TCRdb). For the study in its entirety: In an earlier analysis of some 550 of the donors, about 260 Gb of sequence data and just under 120 million unique TCR beta sequences from roughly 180 million T cells were reported. An early release that covered some 630 HLA-typed donors contained around 330 gigabases of sequencing data and some 87 million unique TCR sequences. Among the approximately 400 genotyped donors, about 83% belonged to the genetic ancestry cluster associated with self-reported Caucasian donors. The study was designed to test whether signatures of past pathogen exposure could be identified by cataloging public T cell receptors. The study profiled the T cell repertoires of 666 subjects by immunosequencing and related them to cytomegalovirus serostatus. Besides the first cohort of about 730 subjects, a separate validation cohort made up of 95 to 150 different subjects was used. To predict cytomegalovirus infection status, the study combined high-throughput TCR immunosequencing, statistical association of individual TCRs with disease status, and machine learning. A later analysis re-analyzed previously published TCR beta repertoires from approximately 670 donors and added high-resolution HLA genotyping to study TCR occurrence patterns. Rather than using new phenotypic data, the later analysis identified candidate immune exposures from TCR beta sequences and from how often those sequences occurred across donors. An earlier analysis of several hundred of the donors used high-throughput TCR beta sequencing to judge whether each TCR beta V gene segment behaved as functional or pseudogenic. Donor age, sex, ethnicity and CMV serostatus were collected together with the repertoire data. A later genetic analysis used genome-wide SNP genotypes for about 65% of the roughly 700 donors, treating that subset as a discovery cohort. All discovery cohort repertoires had been generated using a single sequencing platform. HLA typing included class I and class II loci at four-digit resolution. The number of typed donors differed by locus: roughly 620-630 for A, B, C, DRB1 and DQB1; approximately 520 for DQA1; over 600 for DPA1; and 400 to 480 for DPB1. About 5 DR-DQ haplotypes were handled as single units for association and clustering, since linkage in the cohort was strong. Among some 400 genotyped donors of the cohort, an average of approximately 240,000 unique TCR beta nucleotide sequences were sequenced per donor, roughly a sixth of them non-productive.

As to this clone: No antigen is known for it. An end of the junction differs from the germline gene, which may be a read error.

Findings and caveats that apply to the study as a whole: The authors suggested that the approach could potentially be generalized to other disease states and immunological phenotypes. When HLA alleles, especially DR and DQ, strongly co-occurred, attributing TCR associations to individual alleles was difficult. In this cohort, only TCR beta chains were sequenced, and detectable features were limited by the absence of alpha or paired-chain data. According to a later analysis, TCR association rates differed among HLA loci, with DRB1 alleles showing the most associated TCRs and HLA-C alleles showing the fewest. Some 15 rarely observed V segments, including chromosome 9 orphons, were excluded from the earlier analysis of a few hundred of the donors because counts were too low. A cluster of highly shared sequence variants was judged likely to represent a technical artifact of the sequencing pipeline. According to a later analysis, most CMV-associated TCR beta chains appeared to be HLA-restricted, and the HLA associations seemed to be driven largely by CMV exposure. The classifier was reported to diagnose cytomegalovirus status with high specificity and sensitivity in both the original cohort and the validation cohort. A further reported finding was that TCR beta sequences accurately predicted the HLA-A and HLA-B alleles for most subjects in the first cohort. In a later genetic analysis, fewer N-insertions in productive TCRs were reported among donors in an Asian-associated ancestry cluster than the roughly 700-donor mean. A later analysis associated approximately 17,000 TCR beta sequences with specific HLA alleles at a false discovery rate of 0.05. A later analysis reported that several top co-occurrence clusters appeared linked to parvovirus B19, influenza, CMV and Epstein-Barr virus. An association between a missense DCLRE1C variant and V-gene and J-gene trimming of TCR beta chains was found in a later genetic analysis and replicated in an independent cohort. CMV serostatus was the only immune exposure information available for the cohort. Linkage disequilibrium might explain the correlated functional status among segregating V segments, but an unknown experimental factor could not be excluded. A total of 150 or so TCR beta chains were listed by the study as associated with cytomegalovirus. A later analysis found that HLA-associated TCR beta chains were more clonally expanded and had lower generation probabilities than equally common non-associated chains. Broadly in line with IMGT annotations, most TCR beta V segments showed up in productive rearrangements about 87% or about 30% of the time in an earlier analysis of under 700 of the donors. Because the 87-base-pair reads could not distinguish some IMGT-functional V segments, including TRBV6-2 and TRBV6-3, those segments were excluded. HLA typing was unavailable for some donors at each locus, so association tests used only the typed subset. Presence/absence analyses assumed roughly uniform sequencing depth across donors, an assumption that may not hold. A few of the identified cytomegalovirus-associated TCR beta chains were confirmed in vitro to be specific for cytomegalovirus antigens. Most TCR sequences were observed very rarely across donors, whereas some public TCRs were present in many individuals.

Measured from the cysteine to the phenylalanine, the CDR3 is 13 residues long. CDR3 DNA is the only sequence kept; it has 39 bases, read in frame from the first base. The germline V gene (reference sequence) specifies LNHNV as CDR1 and YYDKDF as CDR2. The library was generated by the immunoSEQ multiplex PCR assay. For the multiplex PCR, a mixture combining 60 forward primers for TCR Vbeta segments and 13 reverse primers for TCR Jbeta segments was used. The CDR3 region of rearranged TCR beta genes was amplified from genomic DNA by a multiplex PCR assay. The Illumina HiSeq System was used to sequence the amplified TCR beta libraries as 87-base-pair reads. The authors' analysis ran thus. In a later analysis, about 80 million unique TCR beta chains were counted across the roughly 670 repertoires, and roughly 10 million of these chains were shared by at least two donors. To remove PCR and sequencing errors, raw reads were error-corrected and collapsed into unique sequences using a nearest-neighbor algorithm that merged closely related sequences. To assign V, D and J gene segments, CDR3 sequences were aligned to IMGT reference sequences. Each retained sequence needed at least a six-nucleotide match to both a V gene segment and a J gene segment. Rearrangements were classified as productive when the CDR3 lacked stop codons and remained in frame with V and J, and all other rearrangements were classified as non-productive. Following IMGT convention, CDR3 was defined as the stretch from the second conserved V-encoded cysteine to the conserved J-encoded phenylalanine. Sequences without an unambiguous match to a single V gene segment were excluded from the earlier analysis of a few hundred of the donors. In an earlier analysis of 587 of the donors, V segments were called functional above 56.7% productive rearrangements and were called segregating when the between-donor standard deviation exceeded 5%. A statistical classification framework was built for diagnosing cytomegalovirus status from the catalog of TCR beta chain sequences. A later analysis assigned V and J genes by comparing TCR nucleotide sequences with IMGT/GENE-DB human TR gene sequences. In a later analysis, CDR3 sequences and most-parsimonious VDJ recombination scenarios were assigned using the TCRdist pipeline. In a later analysis, every TCR beta chain was defined by the combination of its CDR3 amino acid sequence and its V-gene family, and reads without a unique V-gene family were dropped. In a later analysis, nearly 600 highly shared, low-generation-probability nucleotide sequences were removed to address suspected cross-contamination and a sequencing artifact. For each public chain, a later analysis derived a clonal expansion index from normalized ranks of inferred template counts within each repertoire. In a later analysis, generation probabilities were computed with a VDJ recombination model fitted to out-of-frame rearrangements, and the resulting probabilities were checked against IGoR. In a later analysis, TCR-TCR, TCR-HLA and TCR-CMV co-occurrence was scored with hypergeometric tests, and a repertoire-size bias correction was applied to TCR pairs. A later analysis estimated false discovery rates by permuting HLA or CMV assignments 20 times. A later analysis grouped co-occurring TCRs with DBSCAN, adding TCRdist sequence similarity when clustering within HLA-allele-positive subsets. Repertoires with fewer than 30,000 or more than 120,000 public chains were left out of co-occurrence clustering, as were a handful of repertoires with anomalous nucleotide sharing. This is the immuneACCESS table as TCRdb keeps it, with only in-frame sequences that have V and J called. A part of the clones is gone; compared with another copy, unresolved V genes explain less than half, and the rest is unexplained. That table furnishes V, J and clone size, whereas the DNA furnished D and trimming. This sample's table contains 70,000 or so clones. The biggest ten clones account for about 5% of the sample.

In total, 666 healthy bone marrow donors made up the cohort. At the time of sampling, every cohort member was nominally healthy, though immune exposures that went unrecorded were likely present. The donor was CMV seronegative and was included in the group of several hundred seronegative cohort members. Every donor gave a peripheral blood sample, and the peripheral blood mononuclear cells from that sample were used for TCR beta sequencing. The Qiagen DNeasy Blood Extraction Kit was used to extract genomic DNA from the blood cell samples. Sample: PBMCs. This TCR came from a man aged 35 to 55 in good health and CMV-seronegative. The chain links TRBV15 with TRBJ2-1; 9 of the junction bases match TRBD2. At the DNA level, the sequence is TGTGCCACCAGCAGAGATCGAGGGACTAGCCCCATCTTC. Its protein is CATSRDRGTSPIF.